These 21 T cell receptor beta chains were all obtained from the same sample, sequenced in a study of blood T cells in healthy people across ages. Through a sample-barcoded 5' primer and a J-beta primer mix, a second PCR was run for 7 to 11 cycles. TCRdb independently ran MiXCR on the 5' RACE reads; one entry per CDR3 protein. The sample consists of about 2 million distinct CDR3 sequences, around 48% of them appearing once. Sequencing was performed on blood. These receptors were collected from a woman aged 35 to 49 in good health.

This clonotype has just a few counts. The J gene is TRBJ1-5, the V gene TRBV20-1; D gene unclear. Trimming cost V 0 bases and J 1 base, with 13 bases left between them. The germline V gene has CDR1 DFQATT and CDR2 SNEGSKA (reference sequence). This CDR3 is built from 16 residues. CDR3 bases: TGCAGTGCTAGAGACCAGACTACTGGCAGCAATCAGCCCCAGCATTTT. Protein: CSARDQTTGSNQPQHF.

The chain has TRBV25-1 and TRBJ2-5; D gene uncertain. This CDR3 is 13 amino acids long. Deletions cut 7 bases from V and 5 bases from J, with 14 bases between. The germline V gene has CDR1 MGHDK and CDR2 SYGVNS. The CDR3: CASNHPGRETQYF. CDR3 nucleotide sequence: TGTGCCAGCAACCACCCGGGCCGGGAGACCCAGTACTTC.

This chain uses TRBV28 with TRBJ1-5; possible D gene TRBD1, 6 bases. This CDR3 comprises 15 residues. Trimming left V 6 bases short and J 3 bases short, with 15 bases between. Looked up from germline, CDR1 is MDHEN and CDR2 is SYDVKM. The DNA for the CDR3 is TGTGCCAGCAGCCCGAGAGGGACAAACAATCAGCCCCAGCATTTT. This gives the protein CASSPRGTNNQPQHF.

In this sample, this clonotype turned up a few times. V is TRBV11-2 and J is TRBJ2-1; 10 nucleotides align to TRBD2. Germline trimming cut 3 bases from V and 3 bases from J; bases unmatched to any gene: 5. The CDR3 contains 16 residues. Germline loops: CDR1 SGHAT, CDR2 FQNNGV. This CDR3 is CASSFSGGPHYNEQFF. The CDR3 DNA follows: TGTGCCAGCAGCTTTAGCGGGGGGCCCCACTACAATGAGCAGTTCTTC.

V usage is TRBV7-8 and J usage is TRBJ2-5, with D unclear. Gene TRBJ2-7 matches the end of the DNA better, so the J call may be wrong. The CDR3 has 14 residues. Germline V lookup: CDR1 SGHVS, CDR2 FQNEAQ. The DNA for the CDR3 is TGTGCCAGCAGCTTAGCGAGGCCAGAGTACGAGCAGTACTTC. Translated: CASSLARPEYEQYF.

The chain recombines TRBV18 with TRBJ2-3; D call uncertain. Per germline, CDR1 KGHSH and CDR2 LQKENI. The CDR3 consists of 15 residues. Trimming left V 0 bases short and J 5 bases short, with 12 bases between. CDR3 protein: CASSPPAVPRDTQYF. In nucleotides, the CDR3 is TGTGCCAGCTCACCACCGGCGGTACCACGAGATACGCAGTATTTT.

A few counts support this clonotype. The chain joins TRBV6-1 to TRBJ2-7; TRBD1 aligns across 7 bases. V trimming: 6 bases; J trimming: 0 bases; junction bases outside the gene matches: 17. Germline V lookup: CDR1 MNHNS, CDR2 SASEGT. CDR3 length: 18 residues. This chain's CDR3 is CASSTDRVGIGGSYEQYF. In DNA form, the CDR3 reads TGTGCCAGCAGCACTGACAGGGTTGGCATCGGTGGCTCCTACGAGCAGTACTTC.

The chain joins TRBV28 to TRBJ2-7, with 7 bases fitting TRBD1. Germline values: CDR1 MDHEN, CDR2 SYDVKM. J was trimmed by 0 bases and V by 2 bases; bases with no gene match: 10. The CDR3 runs 17 residues. The CDR3 is CASSLDSLWDSSYEQYF. Here the CDR3 DNA reads TGTGCCAGCAGTTTAGATTCGCTCTGGGACAGCTCCTACGAGCAGTACTTC.

Comment on this clonotype: A much larger clone lies one base from this, so it may be a read error. This chain uses TRBV7-2 with TRBJ2-5; D is tentatively TRBD1 or TRBD2 (5 bases each). The germline gives CDR1 SGHTA, CDR2 FQGNSA. This CDR3 is built from 15 residues. V was shortened by 5 bases and J by 5 bases, with 18 bases between the two germline ends. The CDR3 nucleotides read TGTGCCAGCAGCACGGGACGCTTCGAAAGGGAGACCCAGTACTTC. As protein: CASSTGRFERETQYF.

The chain carries TRBV15 and TRBJ2-7; D is possibly TRBD1 (5 bases). The DNA end is more similar to TRBJ2-5, so the J call may be wrong. Germline loops: CDR1 LNHNV, CDR2 YYDKDF (reference sequence). The CDR3 is 15 amino acids. The CDR3 here is CATSRDKGFGETQYF. The CDR3 DNA is TGTGCCACCAGCAGAGATAAGGGGTTCGGAGAGACCCAGTACTTC.

The V call is TRBV5-1, the J call TRBJ2-1; D unresolved. The V and J ends lost 7 bases and 4 bases respectively, with 9 bases between them. The CDR3 is made up of 12 amino acids. The germline gives CDR1 SGHRS, CDR2 YFSETQ. The DNA for the CDR3 is TGCGCCAGCGGATTAGAGTACAATGAGCAGTTCTTC. Its translation: CASGLEYNEQFF.

This chain joins TRBV18 and TRBJ2-3, with TRBD1 matching 9 bases. The germline gives CDR1 KGHSH, CDR2 LQKENI. Unmatched junction bases numbered 3, after V lost 0 bases and J lost 2 bases. This CDR3 has 16 residues. The CDR3 coding sequence is TGTGCCAGCTCACCACCGGACAGGGGATACACAGATACGCAGTATTTT. This sequence encodes CASSPPDRGYTDTQYF. Drawing the rest from reference TRBV18 and TRBJ2-3, the complete variable domain is NAGVMQNPRHLVRRRGQEARLRCSPMKGHSHVYWYRQLPEEGLKFMVYLQKENIIDESGMPKERFSAEFPKEGPSILRIQQVVRGDSAAYFCASSPPDRGYTDTQYFGPGTRLTVL.

The CDR3 protein is CASRLQGDSNQPQHF. CDR3 sequence (DNA): TGTGCCAGCAGGCTCCAGGGGGATAGCAATCAGCCCCAGCATTTT. The chain couples TRBV6-6 to TRBJ1-5; 7 positions match TRBD1. CDR3 length: 15 residues. Germline CDR1 and CDR2: MNHNY and SVGAGI (reference sequence). Unmatched junction bases numbered 5, after V lost 6 bases and J lost 0 bases.

This clonotype was seen more than once but under ten times. V is TRBV12-3 or TRBV12-4 and J is TRBJ2-3, with 12 bases that match TRBD2. Trimming at V came to 8 bases and at J to 4 bases, leaving 10 bases not matched to a gene. This CDR3 is 16 amino acids long. For the CDR3, the DNA is TGTGCCAGCGACCGAAGGACTAGCGGGGCGGCAGATACGCAGTATTTT. Protein product: CASDRRTSGAADTQYF.

This clonotype was seen a handful of times. This chain links TRBV2 with TRBJ2-1; 8 bases agree with TRBD2. V shed 6 bases, J shed 4 bases, and the junction held 11 bases outside the gene matches. This CDR3 is built from 16 residues. The germline CDR1 and CDR2 sequences are SNHLY and FYNNEI. The CDR3 DNA reads as TGTGCCAGCAGGGCTTCCTTCCGGGGGGGTTACAATGAGCAGTTCTTC. This encodes CASRASFRGGYNEQFF. Full variable domain (outside the CDR3, taken from reference TRBV2 and TRBJ2-1): EPEVTQTPSHQVTQMGQEVILRCVPISNHLYFYWYRQILGQKVEFLVSFYNNEISEKSEIFDDQFSVERPDGSNFTLKIRSTKLEDSAMYFCASRASFRGGYNEQFFGPGTRLTVL.

This rearrangement joins TRBV20-1 to TRBJ2-5, with 12 bases identical to TRBD1. V shed 1 base and J 11 bases; nucleotides not matched to a gene: 11. The V gene's germline CDR1 is DFQATT and CDR2 SNEGSKA (reference sequence). CDR3 length: 15 residues. CDR3 nucleotides: TGCAGTGCTAGAGCCGGGACAGGGGGCTTCAATGAGCAGTACTTC. Translation gives CSARAGTGGFNEQYF.

This chain connects TRBV3-1 to TRBJ1-4; no clear D. The CDR3 covers 15 residues. The germline V gene has CDR1 LGHDT and CDR2 YNNKEL (reference sequence). Deletions cut 5 bases from V and 3 bases from J, with 13 bases between. In DNA, the CDR3 is TGTGCCAGCAGCAATCGGCTTGGGTCTAATGAAAAACTGTTTTTT. Translation: CASSNRLGSNEKLFF.

This clonotype was seen more than once but under ten times. The rearrangement links TRBV7-9 to TRBJ2-5, with 12 bases lining up with TRBD2. Germline V gene lookup returns CDR1 SEHNR and CDR2 FQNEAQ (reference sequence). Trimming removed 5 bases from V and 5 bases from J; junction bases left unmatched: 12. The CDR3 runs to 17 residues. The CDR3 bases are TGTGCCAGCAGCCCCGTGCTTTCTAGCGGGGGGGCGGAGACCCAGTACTTC. Its translation is CASSPVLSSGGAETQYF.

There are a few counts of this clonotype. This chain connects TRBV20-1 to TRBJ1-1; D remains unclear. The V and J ends lost 4 bases and 3 bases respectively, with 12 bases between them. The CDR3 covers 13 residues. Per the germline V gene, CDR1 is DFQATT and CDR2 is SNEGSKA (reference sequence). CDR3: CSAIRAKDTEAFF. In DNA, the CDR3 is TGCAGTGCTATCCGTGCAAAGGACACTGAAGCTTTCTTT.

In this sample, this clonotype turned up a few times. This chain's CDR3 is CASSRTSTGRNEQFF. The CDR3 DNA reads as TGTGCCAGCAGTCGCACCTCAACAGGGCGCAATGAGCAGTTCTTC. The V gene is TRBV2, the J gene TRBJ2-1, with a possible D match to TRBD1 (6 bases). CDR1 is SNHLY and CDR2 is FYNNEI in the germline V gene. The CDR3 contains 15 residues. V was shortened by 5 bases and J by 6 bases, with 17 bases between the two germline ends.

The chain is built from TRBV7-2 and TRBJ2-3, with unresolved D. Trimming cost V 0 bases and J 2 bases, with 9 bases left between them. Per germline, CDR1 SGHTA and CDR2 FQGNSA. This CDR3 has 15 residues. The CDR3 nucleotides are TGTGCCAGCAGCTTAGCTTCCAGGAACACAGATACGCAGTATTTT. It is translated as CASSLASRNTDTQYF.